This T cell receptor beta chain was profiled in a study of blood T cell repertoires in COVID-19. Study information: Sample material is recorded as cDNA or gDNA derived from T cells, B-cell-depleted T cells, or PBMCs.

V lost 5 bases, J lost 3 bases, and 4 bases stayed unmatched. This CDR3 contains 14 residues. CDR1 and CDR2 from the germline V gene are SGHTA and FQGNSA. Study processing details: The assay estimated nucleated cells by amplifying reference gene primers. The method was immunoSEQ multiplex PCR; TCRdb's version includes in-frame clones alone and lacks a portion of them. V and J calls and clone size follow that table, whereas D and trimming were derived from the DNA. The data hold tens of thousands of clones, with 86% observed a single time. The clonotype originates from a human donor in a cohort sampled during active COVID-19. Sequencing was carried out using peripheral blood. V is TRBV7-2 and J is TRBJ1-1; 9 bases fit TRBD1. CDR3 amino acids: CASSLGQGYTEAFF. The CDR3 DNA reads as TGTGCCAGCAGCCTGGGACAGGGATACACTGAAGCTTTCTTT.